The clone carrying this T cell receptor (beta chain) came up many times. Its antigen remains unidentified. This record comes from a study of response to subunit inactivated influenza vaccine. Overall study findings and caveats: A suggestion made by the authors is that each seasonal influenza vaccination recruits few new T cells.

TCRdb reprocessed the RT-PCR reads via MiXCR and lists one record per CDR3 protein. The profile covers 500,000 to 600,000 distinct CDR3 sequences, with about 12% appearing a single time and roughly a tenth taken by the ten largest. Germline assignment: CDR1 DFQATT and CDR2 SNEGSKA (reference sequence). The CDR3 covers 14 residues. Between the trimmed V and J ends, which lost 2 bases and 5 bases, there was a span of 15 bases. The source of this sequence is a man between 50 and 59 years old who received an inactivated influenza vaccine. This material consisted of PBMCs from blood, taken on the day of vaccination. This chain uses TRBV20-1 with TRBJ2-5, with D tentatively TRBD2 (6 bases). In nucleotides, the CDR3 is TGCAGTGCTAGACCGCCACGGGGGTGGGAGACCCAGTACTTC. Protein product: CSARPPRGWETQYF.